This TCR beta chain emerged from a study of OX40 agonist ivuxolimab in advanced cancers. As for the study more broadly: Ivuxolimab was a fully human IgG2 agonistic monoclonal antibody targeting the costimulatory receptor OX40 (CD134). Intravenous ivuxolimab was administered to patients every 2 weeks at six dose levels: 0.01, 0.1, 0.3, 1.5, 3 and 10 mg/kg. Of the approximately 53 patients in dose escalation, some 19 had hepatocellular carcinoma, about 15 had melanoma, 9 had renal cell carcinoma and 9 had head and neck cancer. The dose-escalation cohort was 82.7% male with a mean age of about 65 years, ranging from about 20 to 80. Prior anti-PD-1, anti-PD-L1 or anti-CTLA-4 therapy was permitted, and 40% of dose-escalation patients had received checkpoint inhibitors. Partial responses were achieved by three dose-escalation patients, of whom one had hepatocellular carcinoma and two had cutaneous melanoma. The purpose of peripheral TCRbeta sequencing was to test whether ivuxolimab changed TCR sequence diversity and led to clonal T-cell expansion. The monotherapy dose-escalation portion (N = 52 patients) of the phase I ivuxolimab trial is reported in the paper. The full study reports these points: The antigen specificity of the clonally expanded peripheral T cells was not determined. At doses of 0.1 to 3.0 mg/kg, clonal expansion of both CD4+ and CD8+ T cells in blood was seen between baseline and week 6. Low levels of normalized T-cell clonal expansion were also seen in some patients who did not respond. After ivuxolimab, expanded clones were on average more numerous among CD8+ T cells than among CD4+ T cells. Partial responders in the 0.1-3.0 mg/kg groups had among the lowest normalized peripheral clonal expansion, especially among CD8+ T cells.

For sequencing of the TCRbeta CDR3 region, genomic DNA was extracted from the sorted cells. The immunoSEQ Assay was used to sequence the TCRbeta CDR3 regions. TCRdb provides this immuneACCESS table in a form limited to in-frame rearrangements. Some clones are lacking; in checked studies, under half of them reflect an unresolved V gene, and why the rest are absent is not known. For this sample the table gives roughly 62,000 clones, of which about 84% were detected only once. Jointly, the top ten make up roughly 2.7% of the sample. In the case of this clone: No antigen is known for it. No qualities accompany the bases; no much larger clone lies one base away.

The germline V gene gives CDR1 as MDHEN and CDR2 as SYDVKM. V drops 8 bases and J drops 5 bases, leaving 12 bases in between. CDR3 length: 12 amino acids, cysteine to phenylalanine. The kept DNA is CDR3 alone, 36 bases in frame from the first base. The trial excluded patients who had a history of autoimmune disease or were on systemic immunosuppression. In every dose cohort, peripheral blood was drawn for TCR sequencing at baseline, cycle 4 day 1, and cycle 7 day 1. The samples were drawn from a first-in-human, open-label, multicenter phase I dose-escalation trial of ivuxolimab. The trial enrolled adults with locally advanced or metastatic head and neck squamous cell, hepatocellular, melanoma or renal cell carcinoma. Before TCR sequencing, CD4+ T cells and CD8+ T cells from peripheral blood were sorted into separate populations.

This clonotype was sampled from an adult with an advanced solid tumor such as melanoma, head and neck, liver or kidney cancer. The sample consisted of CD4+ or CD8+ T cells sorted from blood, taken in a trial of the OX40 agonist ivuxolimab. This chain joins TRBV28 to TRBJ2-5, and possibly TRBD2, on 5 matching bases. The CDR3 region has the sequence CASGGPYETQYF. The nucleotides are TGTGCCAGCGGCGGGCCTTACGAGACCCAGTACTTC.